There are a few counts of the clone carrying this TCR beta chain. Authors' methods: Reference gene primer amplification yielded estimated nucleated cell counts. This table comes from immunoSEQ multiplex PCR, and its TCRdb copy is limited to in-frame clones, with some not included. V, J and clone size are taken as reported in that table, and D and trimming were inferred from the DNA itself. The sample holds 150,000 to 200,000 clones, under 95% seen once. This sample was included in a study of blood T cell repertoires in COVID-19. Study summary: The United States, Italy and Spain supplied acute and convalescent COVID-19 samples. PBMCs, B-cell-depleted T cells, or T cells provided the cDNA or gDNA that made up the material.

Germline V CDR1 and CDR2: SGHVS, FQNEAQ. With V trimmed by 3 bases and J by 2 bases, 18 bases remained unmatched. The CDR3 has 20 amino acids. The sequencing input was peripheral blood. The V gene is TRBV7-8, the J gene TRBJ1-5; the match to TRBD1 covers 8 bases. This receptor was identified in a man younger than 30 with acute or convalescent COVID-19. The CDR3 DNA sequence: TGTGCCAGCAGCTTCTCTTACCCGGACAGGGATGGGTTCGGCAATCAGCCCCAGCATTTT. This encodes CASSFSYPDRDGFGNQPQHF.